The 31 T cell receptor beta chains reported below all come from one sample, sequenced in a study of cytomegalovirus exposure and HLA in healthy donors. Researchers ran the PCR with 60 Vbeta and 13 Jbeta primers. Profiled with immunoSEQ multiplex PCR; TCRdb holds only in-frame clones, not every one. Counted here are roughly 170,000 clones, more than 80% occurring once; the ten biggest clones make up under 0.75%. Sequencing was done on a sample of PBMCs. These receptors originate from a boy aged 5-17 years in good health and CMV-seronegative.

The gene calls are TRBV27 and TRBJ1-2; TRBD1 agrees at 9 bases. In germline, CDR1 is MNHEY, CDR2 SMNVEV (reference sequence). The CDR3 is made up of 19 amino acids. The junction had 21 bases not matched to a gene; V was cut back by 4 bases and J by 6 bases. In nucleotides, the CDR3 is TGTGCCAGCAGTTCCCACCTCGTCGGCCGCGGACAGGGGCTTCATGGCTACACCTTC. The encoded protein is CASSSHLVGRGQGLHGYTF.

The chain employs TRBV27 and TRBJ2-1, with D maybe TRBD1 (5 bases). Trimming took 5 bases from V and 4 from J, leaving 18 bases between them. The CDR3 is 16 amino acids. Germline-derived CDR1 and CDR2 are MNHEY and SMNVEV (reference sequence). CDR3 sequence: CASSGAMGKGYNEQFF. The CDR3 DNA reads as TGTGCCAGCAGTGGGGCCATGGGGAAGGGATACAATGAGCAGTTCTTC.

The genes are TRBV9 and TRBJ1-2; maybe TRBD1 (5 bases). The CDR3 has 13 amino acids. V lost 4 bases to trimming and J lost 4 bases, with 11 bases between them. Looked up from germline, CDR1 is SGDLS and CDR2 is YYNGEE. CDR3 protein: CASSPGTAYGYTF. As DNA, the CDR3 is TGTGCCAGCAGCCCCGGGACTGCCTATGGCTACACCTTC.

This clone appeared a few times. The J gene is TRBJ2-2, the V gene TRBV9; D not certain. The ends were cut back, 0 bases at V and 0 bases at J, with 9 bases in the middle. Germline V CDR1 and CDR2: SGDLS, YYNGEE. This CDR3 contains 16 residues. CDR3 residues: CASSVGRPSNTGELFF. Here the CDR3 DNA reads TGTGCCAGCAGCGTAGGCAGGCCTTCGAACACCGGGGAGCTGTTTTTT.

The count of this clone is one. This chain uses TRBV27 with TRBJ1-1; D is unclear. V was pared by 3 bases and J by 2 bases, with 7 bases between. CDR1 and CDR2 from the germline V gene are MNHEY and SMNVEV (reference sequence). The CDR3 loop spans 13 amino acids. The CDR3 bases are TGTGCCAGCAGTTTCGAGGGAAACACTGAAGCTTTCTTT. Protein: CASSFEGNTEAFF.

This rearrangement joins TRBV15 to TRBJ2-1, with 11 bases identical to TRBD2. CDR3 size: 17 residues. V was clipped by 0 bases and J by 5 bases; unmatched bases: 6. From germline, CDR1 is LNHNV and CDR2 YYDKDF (reference sequence). The CDR3: CATSRDNSGGGNNEQFF. As DNA, the CDR3 is TGTGCCACCAGCAGAGATAATAGCGGGGGGGGGAACAATGAGCAGTTCTTC.

The table lists this clone with a few counts. V usage is TRBV14 and J usage is TRBJ1-3; D is uncertain. Looked up from germline, CDR1 is SGHDN and CDR2 is FVKESK. The CDR3 consists of 12 residues. The V and J ends lost 2 bases and 5 bases respectively, with 4 bases between them. The CDR3 protein is CASSQIRNTIYF. CDR3 coding DNA: TGTGCCAGCAGCCAAATAAGAAACACCATATATTTT.

The J gene is TRBJ2-5, the V gene TRBV18; maybe TRBD2 (6 bases). Trimming took 4 bases from V and 1 from J, leaving 13 bases between them. The CDR3 loop spans 15 amino acids. CDR1 and CDR2 from the germline V gene are KGHSH and LQKENI. CDR3 nucleotide sequence: TGTGCCAGCTCACGGTGGCGGGACTTCCAAGAGACCCAGTACTTC. Translating gives CASSRWRDFQETQYF. The whole variable domain, remainder taken from reference TRBV18 and TRBJ2-5, is NAGVMQNPRHLVRRRGQEARLRCSPMKGHSHVYWYRQLPEEGLKFMVYLQKENIIDESGMPKERFSAEFPKEGPSILRIQQVVRGDSAAYFCASSRWRDFQETQYFGPGTRLLVL.

This chain uses TRBV7-2 with TRBJ1-2; maybe TRBD1 (6 bases). The CDR3 is made up of 14 amino acids. Looked up from germline, CDR1 is SGHTA and CDR2 is FQGNSA. V lost 2 bases and J 8 bases, leaving 15 bases between the germline ends. DNA for the CDR3: TGTGCCAGCAGCTTATCCGGGGGGGCGGGAGGCTACACCTTC. Protein product: CASSLSGGAGGYTF.

The V gene is TRBV11-2, the J gene TRBJ2-1; maybe TRBD2 (6 bases). CDR3 length: 13 amino acids. Germline lookup yields CDR1 SGHAT and CDR2 FQNNGV. The V gene lost 4 bases and the J gene lost 5 bases, with 9 bases spanning the gap. CDR3 DNA sequence: TGTGCCAGCAGCTGGGAGGCCCACAATGAGCAGTTCTTC. Translating it yields CASSWEAHNEQFF.

This clone was counted a single time. V usage is TRBV18 and J usage is TRBJ2-2, with 9 nucleotides matching TRBD1. V gave up 6 bases and J gave up 4 bases; unmatched junction bases: 15. The CDR3 extends over 18 amino acids. Germline-derived CDR1 and CDR2 are KGHSH and LQKENI. The chain's CDR3 is CASSPGTGRSEGTGELFF. DNA for the CDR3: TGTGCCAGCTCCCCCGGGACAGGGAGGAGTGAAGGCACCGGGGAGCTGTTTTTT.

This chain links TRBV4-3 with TRBJ2-7, with D maybe TRBD2 (7 bases). CDR3 size: 15 residues. With 3 bases removed from V and 3 bases from J, the gap between germline ends came to 15 bases. The germline gives CDR1 LGHNA, CDR2 YSLEER. CDR3 sequence: CASSQAGGTHYEQYF. The CDR3 region has the DNA TGCGCCAGCAGCCAGGCCGGGGGGACACACTACGAGCAGTACTTC.

This clone was counted a single time. The rearrangement links TRBV5-6 to TRBJ2-3; no reliable D call. CDR1 is SGHDT and CDR2 is YYEEEE in the germline V gene. CDR3 length equals 15 residues. Trimming removed 2 bases from V and 0 bases from J, with 10 bases in between. The CDR3 region is CASSFSALSTDTQYF. CDR3 bases: TGTGCCAGCAGCTTCTCAGCGTTAAGCACAGATACGCAGTATTTT.

This chain links TRBV25-1 with TRBJ1-4; 9 bases are a match to TRBD1. The J segment lost 4 bases and the V segment lost 4 bases, leaving 4 bases of the junction unmatched. The CDR3 has 15 residues. Germline V gene sequence: CDR1 MGHDK, CDR2 SYGVNS. The CDR3 DNA reads TGTGCCAGCAGTGCCTTGACAGGGGGTAATGAAAAACTGTTTTTT. This translates into CASSALTGGNEKLFF.

This clone came up a few times. V gene TRBV14 combines with J gene TRBJ2-7; D might be TRBD2 (6 bases). The V and J ends lost 6 bases and 0 bases respectively, with 12 bases between them. The germline CDR1 and CDR2 sequences are SGHDN and FVKESK. The CDR3 sequence is 14 residues long. The CDR3 DNA sequence: TGTGCCAGCAGACAGACCGGGAGCTCCTACGAGCAGTACTTC. As protein: CASRQTGSSYEQYF. Using reference TRBV14 and TRBJ2-7 for the parts outside the CDR3, the full variable domain is EAGVTQFPSHSVIEKGQTVTLRCDPISGHDNLYWYRRVMGKEIKFLLHFVKESKQDESGMPNNRFLAERTGGTYSTLKVQPAELEDSGVYFCASRQTGSSYEQYFGPGTRLTVT.

This clone was counted many times. This chain links TRBV2 with TRBJ1-5; TRBD1 might be the D (6 bases). The CDR3 covers 15 residues. CDR1 is SNHLY, CDR2 FYNNEI, per germline. Deletions cut 6 bases from V and 0 bases from J, with 12 bases between. CDR3 loop: CASSKDSNSNQPQHF. DNA of the CDR3: TGTGCCAGCAGCAAGGACAGCAATAGCAATCAGCCCCAGCATTTT.

Comment on this clone: The same CDR3 arises from other DNA sequences in this sample as well. J is TRBJ1-1 and V is TRBV18; TRBD1 might be the D (5 bases). The ends were cut back, 3 bases at V and 1 base at J, with 6 bases in the middle. The length of the CDR3 is 13 residues. From germline, CDR1 is KGHSH and CDR2 LQKENI. The CDR3 DNA follows: TGTGCCAGCTCACCTCAGGGGAACACTGAAGCTTTCTTT. It is translated as CASSPQGNTEAFF.

A word on this clone: The sample has other DNA sequences that encode this CDR3 too. The genes are TRBV7-2 and TRBJ2-7; D uncertain. CDR3 length: 11 amino acids. CDR1 SGHTA and CDR2 FQGNSA come from the germline V gene. V was cut by 3 bases and J by 2 bases, with 2 bases left in between. CDR3 protein: CASSFTYEQYF. The CDR3 nucleotides read TGTGCCAGCAGCTTCACCTACGAGCAGTACTTC.

The CDR3 nucleotides are TGTGCCAGCAGCTCGTATCCTGAAGCTTTCTTT. This encodes CASSSYPEAFF. This chain connects TRBV11-2 to TRBJ1-1; D not resolved. Per germline, CDR1 SGHAT and CDR2 FQNNGV. The CDR3 extends over 11 amino acids. V lost 4 bases to trimming and J lost 6 bases, with 6 bases between them.

The chain has TRBV29-1 and TRBJ2-4, with D possibly matching TRBD1 (5 bases). The CDR3 loop spans 14 amino acids. Between the trimmed V and J ends, which lost 5 bases and 5 bases, there was a span of 16 bases. Germline V lookup: CDR1 SQVTM, CDR2 ANQGSEA. The DNA of the CDR3 is TGCAGCGTTCAACCGGACATAATCGAAAACATTCAGTACTTC. Its translation is CSVQPDIIENIQYF. The whole variable domain, filled in from reference TRBV29-1 and TRBJ2-4, reads SAVISQKPSRDICQRGTSLTIQCQVDSQVTMMFWYRQQPGQSLTLIATANQGSEATYESGFVIDKFPISRPNLTFSTLTVSNMSPEDSSIYLCSVQPDIIENIQYFGAGTRLSVL.

With regard to this clone: The same CDR3 can be traced to other DNA sequences in this sample. This chain connects TRBV19 to TRBJ2-2; 7 bases are shared with TRBD1. Trimming cost V 3 bases and J 5 bases; bases outside gene matches: 3. The germline V gene has CDR1 LNHDA and CDR2 SQIVND (reference sequence). There are 14 residues in the CDR3. CDR3 region: CASSIQGETGELFF. CDR3 nucleotides: TGTGCCAGTAGTATCCAGGGGGAGACCGGGGAGCTGTTTTTT.

This clone appeared a single time. The CDR3 DNA follows: TGTGCCAGCAGCTTGTCGAGGACAGATGGCTACACCTTC. Amino acids: CASSLSRTDGYTF. The rearrangement joins TRBV5-4 to TRBJ1-2; TRBD1 is a possible D gene (6 bases). Germline CDR1 reads SGHNT; CDR2 reads YYREEE (reference sequence). V was trimmed by 1 base and J by 6 bases, leaving 10 bases between them. This CDR3 has 13 amino acids.

This chain joins TRBV6-5 and TRBJ1-2, with D possibly TRBD1 on 5 matching bases. There are 15 residues in the CDR3. Trimming removed 7 bases at V and 1 base at J, with 16 bases between. Germline V lookup: CDR1 MNHEY, CDR2 SVGAGI. CDR3 sequence (DNA): TGTGCCAGCACCCGCGGCAGGGAAGATAACTATGGCTACACCTTC. This sequence encodes CASTRGREDNYGYTF.

As for this clone: The germline gene is not matched at one end of the junction; a read error may be the cause. The chain employs TRBV7-9 and TRBJ2-7, with 14 nucleotides matching TRBD2. The length of the CDR3 is 17 residues. Germline assignment: CDR1 SEHNR and CDR2 FQNEAQ (reference sequence). The CDR3 DNA is TGTTCCAGCAGCTTAGGACTAGCGGGGGGTTCCCCCTACGAGCAGTACTTC. This sequence encodes CSSSLGLAGGSPYEQYF. The complete variable domain, with remaining parts taken from reference TRBV7-9 and TRBJ2-7, reads DTGVSQNPRHKITKRGQNVTFRCDPISEHNRLYWYRQTLGQGPEFLTYFQNEAQLEKSRLLSDRFSAERPKGSFSTLEIQRTEQGDSAMYLCSSSLGLAGGSPYEQYFGPGTRLTVT.

The rearrangement uses TRBV5-4 and TRBJ1-2; maybe TRBD1 (6 bases). Germline V lookup: CDR1 SGHNT, CDR2 YYREEE (reference sequence). V lost 4 bases, J lost 4 bases, and 26 bases lay in between. The CDR3 runs 18 residues. CDR3 protein: CASSLTKTLTGQSYGYTF. CDR3 in DNA: TGTGCCAGCAGCCTGACGAAGACCTTGACAGGACAGTCCTATGGCTACACCTTC.

V and J are TRBV4-1 and TRBJ2-7, with a weak D call TRBD1 (5 bases). The CDR3 loop spans 14 amino acids. CDR1 and CDR2 from the germline V gene are MGHRA and YSYEKL. V was clipped by 1 base and J by 1 base, with 8 bases between them. CDR3 amino acids: CASSQGQGSYEQYF. The CDR3 DNA sequence: TGCGCCAGCAGCCAAGGGCAGGGTTCCTACGAGCAGTACTTC.

The chain uses TRBV2 and TRBJ1-1; 11 bases match TRBD1. After removal of 7 bases from V and 12 bases from J, the junction contained 4 bases not matched to a gene. The CDR3 has 11 amino acids. CDR1 and CDR2 from the germline V gene are SNHLY and FYNNEI. The CDR3 DNA follows: TGTGCCAGCACCCGGACAGGGGGCCCTTTCTTT. Protein sequence: CASTRTGGPFF.

This clone turned up a few times. The J gene is TRBJ1-4, the V gene TRBV6-6; possible D gene TRBD1, 5 bases. The germline CDR1 and CDR2 sequences are MNHNY and SVGAGI (reference sequence). The CDR3 is 13 residues long. V lost 5 bases and J 4 bases, leaving 8 bases between the germline ends. CDR3: CASSTGVNEKLFF. The CDR3 DNA reads as TGTGCCAGCAGTACGGGGGTTAATGAAAAACTGTTTTTT.

The J gene is TRBJ2-3, the V gene TRBV6-6, with 8 bases matching TRBD2. After removal of 7 bases from V and 0 bases from J, the junction contained 0 bases not matched to a gene. CDR1 and CDR2 (germline): MNHNY, SVGAGI (reference sequence). CDR3 length equals 13 residues. The DNA of the CDR3 is TGTGCCAGCAAGCGGGAGAGCACAGATACGCAGTATTTT. Residues: CASKRESTDTQYF.

Worth noting for this clone: This sample also contains other DNA sequences that code for the same CDR3. The chain employs TRBV27 and TRBJ1-1; a weak D match, TRBD1 (5 bases). Trimming stripped 3 bases from V and 1 base from J, with 9 bases between. The CDR3 has 14 residues. Germline V gene data show CDR1 as MNHEY and CDR2 as SMNVEV (reference sequence). This chain's CDR3 is CASSFGQGNTEAFF. In DNA, the CDR3 is TGTGCCAGCAGTTTCGGCCAGGGGAACACTGAAGCTTTCTTT.

CDR3 bases: TGTGCCAGCAGCCGAACAGGGGCCTTGGCTAACTATGGCTACACCTTC. Residues: CASSRTGALANYGYTF. This chain uses TRBV9 with TRBJ1-2; TRBD1 matches at 7 bases. Germline V gene lookup returns CDR1 SGDLS and CDR2 YYNGEE. CDR3 length: 16 amino acids. The V gene end was trimmed by 4 bases and the J gene end by 0 bases; junction bases not matched to a gene: 9.